This is a list of T cell receptor beta chains from one sample in a study of OX40 agonist ivuxolimab in advanced cancers. Sequencing used immunoSEQ multiplex PCR; TCRdb keeps in-frame clones, though not all of them. The data contain more than 50,000 clones, about 89% of them singletons. The starting material was CD4+ or CD8+ T cells sorted from blood, obtained in a trial of the OX40 agonist ivuxolimab. Receptor source: an adult with an advanced solid tumor such as melanoma, head and neck, liver or kidney cancer. Both conserved end residues are part of each CDR3. D genes are given only for firm matches. Some rows mark clone size as missing; the rest say once, few, many or name a class of expanded clone.

d_call: .
v_call: TRBV19
clone_size: .
j_call: TRBJ2-5
cdr3_aa: CASSMAQEALGPQYF
cdr3_nt: TGTGCCAGTAGTATGGCACAGGAGGCCCTAGGGCCCCAGTACTTC

d_call: .
v_call: TRBV4-1
clone_size: .
j_call: TRBJ1-2
cdr3_aa: CASSQVIGELGYTF
cdr3_nt: TGCGCCAGCAGCCAAGTCATAGGGGAATTGGGCTACACCTTC

d_call: .
v_call: TRBV12-5
clone_size: .
j_call: TRBJ1-5
cdr3_aa: CASGLVGGAGNQPQHF
cdr3_nt: TGTGCTAGTGGTTTGGTCGGGGGCGCAGGCAATCAGCCCCAGCATTTT

d_call: .
v_call: TRBV6-5
clone_size: .
j_call: TRBJ2-1
cdr3_aa: CACGTEVYNEQFF
cdr3_nt: TGTGCCTGCGGAACAGAAGTTTACAATGAGCAGTTCTTC

d_call: TRBD2
v_call: TRBV19
clone_size: .
j_call: TRBJ2-1
cdr3_aa: CASSSTSGGWDEQFF
cdr3_nt: TGTGCCAGTAGTTCGACTAGCGGGGGATGGGATGAGCAGTTCTTC

d_call: TRBD1
v_call: TRBV7-9
clone_size: .
j_call: TRBJ2-5
cdr3_aa: CAIGTENIQETQYF
cdr3_nt: TGTGCCATCGGGACAGAGAATATTCAAGAGACCCAGTACTTC

d_call: .
v_call: TRBV10-3
clone_size: .
j_call: TRBJ1-4
cdr3_aa: CAISGRTANEKLFF
cdr3_nt: TGTGCCATCAGTGGTAGGACAGCTAATGAAAAACTGTTTTTT

d_call: .
v_call: TRBV19
clone_size: .
j_call: TRBJ2-5
cdr3_aa: CASSISAQETQYF
cdr3_nt: TGTGCCAGTAGTATTAGCGCACAAGAGACCCAGTACTTC

d_call: TRBD1
v_call: TRBV5-8
clone_size: .
j_call: TRBJ1-2
cdr3_aa: CASSQDRDRGPGYTF
cdr3_nt: TGTGCCAGCAGCCAAGATCGAGACAGGGGGCCTGGCTACACCTTC

d_call: .
v_call: TRBV7-2
clone_size: .
j_call: TRBJ2-1
cdr3_aa: CASSGVEGGLYNEQFF
cdr3_nt: TGTGCCAGCAGCGGGGTTGAGGGGGGTCTTTACAATGAGCAGTTCTTC

d_call: TRBD1
v_call: TRBV27
clone_size: .
j_call: TRBJ1-1
cdr3_aa: CASSPYTGGDTEAFF
cdr3_nt: TGTGCCAGCAGTCCATACACAGGGGGCGACACTGAAGCTTTCTTT

d_call: .
v_call: TRBV27
clone_size: .
j_call: TRBJ2-7
cdr3_aa: CASSFGPPYEQYF
cdr3_nt: TGTGCCAGCAGTTTTGGGCCTCCCTACGAGCAGTACTTC

d_call: .
v_call: TRBV27
clone_size: .
j_call: TRBJ1-4
cdr3_aa: CASSSSGYEKLFF
cdr3_nt: TGTGCCAGCAGCTCTTCGGGATATGAAAAACTGTTTTTT

d_call: .
v_call: TRBV7-9
clone_size: .
j_call: TRBJ1-4
cdr3_aa: CASRGGLDEKLFF
cdr3_nt: TGTGCCAGCAGGGGGGGATTAGATGAAAAACTGTTTTTT

d_call: .
v_call: TRBV11-2
clone_size: .
j_call: TRBJ2-3
cdr3_aa: CASSLGWRSTDTQYF
cdr3_nt: TGTGCCAGCAGCCTTGGATGGCGGAGCACAGATACGCAGTATTTT

d_call: .
v_call: TRBV10-3
clone_size: once
j_call: TRBJ2-7
cdr3_aa: CAISERGDEQYF
cdr3_nt: TGTGCCATCAGTGAGCGCGGGGACGAGCAGTACTTC

d_call: TRBD2
v_call: TRBV5-6
clone_size: few
j_call: TRBJ2-1
cdr3_aa: CASSEPGLLNEQFF
cdr3_nt: TGTGCCAGCAGCGAACCGGGACTACTGAATGAGCAGTTCTTC

d_call: .
v_call: TRBV13
clone_size: .
j_call: TRBJ2-7
cdr3_aa: CASSTAGGYEQYF
cdr3_nt: TGTGCCAGCAGCACCGCCGGAGGTTACGAGCAGTACTTC

d_call: .
v_call: TRBV30
clone_size: few
j_call: TRBJ1-1
cdr3_aa: CAWSVGVSGTEAFF
cdr3_nt: TGTGCCTGGAGTGTAGGGGTTTCAGGTACTGAAGCTTTCTTT

d_call: .
v_call: TRBV7-8
clone_size: .
j_call: TRBJ2-5
cdr3_aa: CASLVQGPIQETQYF
cdr3_nt: TGTGCCAGCCTTGTACAGGGCCCAATCCAAGAGACCCAGTACTTC

d_call: .
v_call: TRBV12-1
clone_size: few
j_call: TRBJ2-7
cdr3_aa: CASKERYEQYF
cdr3_nt: TGTGCCAGCAAAGAGCGCTACGAGCAGTACTTC

d_call: .
v_call: TRBV5-5
clone_size: .
j_call: TRBJ1-4
cdr3_aa: CASSHREGFNEKLFF
cdr3_nt: TGTGCCAGCAGCCATAGGGAGGGGTTTAATGAAAAACTGTTTTTT

d_call: .
v_call: TRBV6-6
clone_size: .
j_call: TRBJ1-4
cdr3_aa: CASTERQYVEPLFF
cdr3_nt: TGTGCCAGCACCGAACGACAGTATGTTGAACCTCTGTTTTTT

d_call: .
v_call: TRBV7-9
clone_size: .
j_call: TRBJ1-1
cdr3_aa: CASSLVSGGLNTEAFF
cdr3_nt: TGTGCCAGCAGCTTAGTGAGCGGGGGGCTGAACACTGAAGCTTTCTTT

d_call: .
v_call: TRBV7-9
clone_size: few
j_call: TRBJ1-2
cdr3_aa: CASSLAQSTNYGYTF
cdr3_nt: TGTGCCAGCAGCTTGGCCCAGTCTACTAACTATGGCTACACCTTC

d_call: TRBD1
v_call: TRBV2
clone_size: .
j_call: TRBJ1-1
cdr3_aa: CASTGGVTANF
cdr3_nt: TGTGCCAGCACAGGGGGAGTGACAGCGAACTTT

d_call: TRBD1
v_call: TRBV15
clone_size: .
j_call: TRBJ2-3
cdr3_aa: CATSRGTGDGTDTQYF
cdr3_nt: TGTGCCACCAGCAGAGGGACAGGGGATGGCACAGATACGCAGTATTTT

d_call: .
v_call: TRBV4-2
clone_size: .
j_call: TRBJ1-2
cdr3_aa: CASSQEATINGYTF
cdr3_nt: TGTGCCAGCAGCCAAGAAGCGACAATCAATGGCTACACCTTC

d_call: .
v_call: TRBV6-4
clone_size: .
j_call: TRBJ1-1
cdr3_aa: CASSDSAGNTEAFF
cdr3_nt: TGTGCCAGCAGTGACTCGGCAGGGAACACTGAAGCTTTCTTT

d_call: TRBD1
v_call: TRBV7-9
clone_size: once
j_call: TRBJ1-5
cdr3_aa: CASSSGTGNQPQHF
cdr3_nt: TGTGCCAGCAGCTCCGGGACAGGTAATCAGCCCCAGCATTTT

d_call: TRBD1
v_call: TRBV7-2
clone_size: .
j_call: TRBJ1-2
cdr3_aa: CASSLEGTAYGYTF
cdr3_nt: TGTGCCAGCAGCTTAGAGGGGACAGCTTATGGCTACACCTTC

d_call: .
v_call: TRBV11-2
clone_size: once
j_call: TRBJ1-1
cdr3_aa: CASSLGVTEAFF
cdr3_nt: TGTGCCAGCAGCTTAGGGGTCACTGAAGCTTTCTTT

d_call: TRBD2
v_call: TRBV4-1
clone_size: once
j_call: TRBJ2-1
cdr3_aa: CASSQDQLSSGSTPYNEQFF
cdr3_nt: TGCGCCAGCAGCCAAGATCAATTGTCTAGCGGGAGCACCCCATACAATGAGCAGTTCTTC

d_call: TRBD1
v_call: TRBV19
clone_size: .
j_call: TRBJ1-5
cdr3_aa: CASIMPGGQPQHF
cdr3_nt: TGTGCCAGTATCATGCCAGGGGGGCAGCCCCAGCATTTT

d_call: TRBD1
v_call: TRBV4-1
clone_size: .
j_call: TRBJ1-2
cdr3_aa: CASSPQQGKVANYGYTF
cdr3_nt: TGCGCCAGCAGCCCACAACAGGGGAAGGTAGCTAACTATGGCTACACCTTC

d_call: .
v_call: TRBV5-1
clone_size: .
j_call: TRBJ2-3
cdr3_aa: CASSLEQYSTDTQYF
cdr3_nt: TGCGCCAGCAGCTTGGAACAGTATAGCACAGATACGCAGTATTTT

d_call: .
v_call: TRBV14
clone_size: .
j_call: TRBJ1-2
cdr3_aa: CASSPGLYGYTF
cdr3_nt: TGTGCCAGCAGCCCCGGACTCTATGGCTACACCTTC

d_call: TRBD2
v_call: TRBV10-1
clone_size: .
j_call: TRBJ2-3
cdr3_aa: CASSPLSGVLTDTQYF
cdr3_nt: TGCGCCAGCAGTCCTCTTAGCGGGGTCCTGACAGATACGCAGTATTTT

d_call: TRBD1
v_call: TRBV5-3
clone_size: .
j_call: TRBJ1-2
cdr3_aa: CARSLGYRGAKGYTF
cdr3_nt: TGTGCCAGAAGCTTGGGGTACAGGGGGGCGAAGGGCTACACCTTC

d_call: TRBD1
v_call: TRBV4-1
clone_size: .
j_call: TRBJ1-1
cdr3_aa: CASSPIGQGVGDTEAFF
cdr3_nt: TGCGCCAGCAGCCCAATCGGACAGGGAGTAGGGGACACTGAAGCTTTCTTT

d_call: .
v_call: TRBV7-2
clone_size: .
j_call: TRBJ2-5
cdr3_aa: CASSFFPIEPLEETQYF
cdr3_nt: TGTGCCAGCAGCTTTTTCCCAATAGAACCCCTAGAAGAGACCCAGTACTTC

d_call: TRBD2
v_call: TRBV7-8
clone_size: few
j_call: TRBJ2-5
cdr3_aa: CASSLVGGAGETQYF
cdr3_nt: TGTGCCAGCAGCTTAGTCGGGGGGGCTGGGGAGACCCAGTACTTC

d_call: .
v_call: TRBV9
clone_size: .
j_call: TRBJ1-1
cdr3_aa: CASSVGRNTEAFF
cdr3_nt: TGTGCCAGCAGCGTAGGAAGGAACACTGAAGCTTTCTTT

d_call: .
v_call: TRBV6-1
clone_size: .
j_call: TRBJ2-2
cdr3_aa: CASRLGSPGELFF
cdr3_nt: TGTGCCAGCAGATTGGGAAGCCCCGGGGAGCTGTTTTTT

d_call: .
v_call: TRBV5-1
clone_size: .
j_call: TRBJ1-3
cdr3_aa: CASSPYDGGLGNTIYF
cdr3_nt: TGCGCCAGCAGCCCCTACGACGGGGGCCTAGGAAACACCATATATTTT

d_call: .
v_call: TRBV19
clone_size: .
j_call: TRBJ2-3
cdr3_aa: CASSIDGSDLGDTQYF
cdr3_nt: TGTGCCAGTAGTATAGATGGCAGTGACCTGGGAGATACGCAGTATTTT

d_call: .
v_call: TRBV28
clone_size: few
j_call: TRBJ1-4
cdr3_aa: CASRSGPSTNEKLFF
cdr3_nt: TGTGCCAGCAGGTCGGGACCTTCAACTAATGAAAAACTGTTTTTT

d_call: TRBD2
v_call: TRBV4-1
clone_size: .
j_call: TRBJ2-1
cdr3_aa: CASSQDRSGGNEQFF
cdr3_nt: TGCGCCAGCAGCCAAGATAGGTCGGGGGGCAATGAGCAGTTCTTC

d_call: .
v_call: TRBV13
clone_size: .
j_call: TRBJ2-2
cdr3_aa: CASSLGADTGELFF
cdr3_nt: TGTGCCAGCAGCTTAGGTGCGGACACCGGGGAGCTGTTTTTT

d_call: .
v_call: TRBV19
clone_size: once
j_call: TRBJ2-7
cdr3_aa: CASSIGRSYEQYF
cdr3_nt: TGTGCCAGTAGTATCGGCAGATCCTACGAGCAGTACTTC

d_call: .
v_call: TRBV27
clone_size: .
j_call: TRBJ1-1
cdr3_aa: CASSLSGRVEAFF
cdr3_nt: TGTGCCAGCAGTTTATCAGGGAGGGTTGAAGCTTTCTTT

d_call: .
v_call: TRBV30
clone_size: .
j_call: TRBJ2-3
cdr3_aa: CAWSSDSNTQYF
cdr3_nt: TGTGCCTGGAGTTCCGACTCGAATACGCAGTATTTT

d_call: .
v_call: TRBV6-5
clone_size: .
j_call: TRBJ2-3
cdr3_aa: CASSSEAARDTQYF
cdr3_nt: TGTGCCAGCAGCAGTGAGGCAGCCAGAGATACGCAGTATTTT

d_call: .
v_call: TRBV6-1
clone_size: .
j_call: TRBJ2-1
cdr3_aa: CASTEGLQGNEQFF
cdr3_nt: TGTGCCAGCACCGAAGGGCTTCAAGGGAATGAGCAGTTCTTC